These 15 T cell receptor beta chains share one sample of origin, sequenced in a study of shared clonotypes between healthy human individuals. Produced via immunoSEQ multiplex PCR; TCRdb's table is partial and in-frame only. The repertoire holds about 2.3 million clones, roughly 92% seen once, with 0.37% in the top ten. Sequences were obtained from naive CD4+ T cells from PBMCs. This sample's subset: CD45RA+ positively selected. All receptors derive from a man in his late teens or twenties in good health. Some clones in this sample may be carry-over from other donors' samples.

The chain employs TRBV11-2 and TRBJ1-1; 10 nucleotides line up with TRBD1. V shed 1 base and J 1 base; nucleotides not matched to a gene: 6. The germline V gene encodes CDR1 SGHAT and CDR2 FQNNGV. The CDR3 extends over 17 amino acids. The CDR3 spells CASSLGWDRGWNTEAFF. CDR3 sequence (DNA): TGTGCCAGCAGCTTAGGATGGGACAGGGGCTGGAACACTGAAGCTTTCTTT.

The chain has TRBV2 and TRBJ1-3; D unclear. The length of the CDR3 is 12 residues. Trimming pared 3 bases from V and 8 bases from J, leaving 8 bases between. Germline V gives CDR1 SNHLY, CDR2 FYNNEI. As DNA, the CDR3 is TGTGCCAGCAGTGAGTCTAGTCACACCATATATTTT. Its protein product is CASSESSHTIYF. The variable domain in full, with the rest retrieved from reference TRBV2 and TRBJ1-3, is EPEVTQTPSHQVTQMGQEVILRCVPISNHLYFYWYRQILGQKVEFLVSFYNNEISEKSEIFDDQFSVERPDGSNFTLKIRSTKLEDSAMYFCASSESSHTIYFGEGSWLTVV.

The chain is built from TRBV6-1 and TRBJ2-3; possibly TRBD1 for D (6 bases). The CDR3 covers 14 residues. In germline, CDR1 is MNHNS, CDR2 SASEGT. Trimming left V 10 bases short and J 0 bases short, with 14 bases between. Here the CDR3 reads CATLRDISTDTQYF. The CDR3 DNA reads as TGTGCCACCCTCCGGGACATTAGCACAGATACGCAGTATTTT.

The chain employs TRBV7-2 and TRBJ2-5; 9 bases are shared with TRBD2. The CDR3 covers 16 residues. The junction had 8 bases not matched to a gene; V was cut back by 3 bases and J by 3 bases. CDR1 and CDR2 from the germline V gene are SGHTA and FQGNSA. CDR3 sequence: CASSLGSGLAEETQYF. The CDR3 DNA sequence: TGTGCCAGCAGCTTGGGATCGGGACTAGCAGAAGAGACCCAGTACTTC.

This clone was detected only once. A much larger clone lies one base from this, so it may be a read error. The CDR3 protein is CASSEQVNTEAFF. Written as DNA, the CDR3 is TGTGCCAGCAGTGAACAGGTGAACACTGAAGCTTTCTTT. The chain links TRBV6-1 to TRBJ1-1; no firm D call. CDR1 MNHNS and CDR2 SASEGT come from the germline V gene. The ends were cut back, 2 bases at V and 0 bases at J, with 4 bases in the middle. CDR3 length: 13 amino acids.

The V gene is TRBV4-1, the J gene TRBJ2-7, with a tentative D call TRBD1 (6 bases). CDR1 is MGHRA, CDR2 YSYEKL, per germline. The CDR3 spans 16 residues. Trimming left V 2 bases short and J 1 base short, with 15 bases between. Written as DNA, the CDR3 is TGCGCCAGCAGCCAAACAGCAGGGGTAAGATCCTACGAGCAGTACTTC. It codes for CASSQTAGVRSYEQYF.

Only one count was recorded for this clone. The gene calls are TRBV5-1 and TRBJ2-1; 7 bases agree with TRBD2. Germline CDR1 and CDR2: SGHRS and YFSETQ. The trim removed 0 bases at V and 4 bases at J, leaving 7 bases unmatched. This CDR3 spans 16 amino acids. This CDR3 is CASSLGGTSEYNEQFF. In DNA, the CDR3 is TGCGCCAGCAGCTTGGGAGGCACTAGCGAGTACAATGAGCAGTTCTTC.

The chain links TRBV5-1 to TRBJ1-4; no reliable D call. This CDR3 comprises 16 residues. Trimming left V 1 base short and J 8 bases short, with 18 bases between. Germline V lookup: CDR1 SGHRS, CDR2 YFSETQ. This CDR3 is CASSLRGAELGEKLFF. The CDR3 DNA follows: TGCGCCAGCAGCTTGCGGGGAGCGGAGTTGGGGGAAAAACTGTTTTTT.

This clone was counted once. The V call is TRBV5-4, the J call TRBJ1-1, with D hard to call. Germline values: CDR1 SGHNT, CDR2 YYREEE (reference sequence). The CDR3 loop spans 14 amino acids. Trimming pared 1 base from V and 1 base from J, leaving 8 bases between. The CDR3 nucleotides read TGTGCCAGCAGCTTGCAAGGGCCGAACACTGAAGCTTTCTTT. The encoded protein is CASSLQGPNTEAFF.

The chain carries TRBV7-3 and TRBJ2-1; D call uncertain. This CDR3 is 15 amino acids long. The germline V and J ends were trimmed by 3 bases and 4 bases, with 13 bases remaining between them. In germline, CDR1 is SGHTA, CDR2 FQGTGA. CDR3 DNA: TGTGCCAGCAGCTTTTCAAGTGGAATTTACAATGAGCAGTTCTTC. This encodes CASSFSSGIYNEQFF. Based on the CDR3 plus reference TRBV7-3 and TRBJ2-1, the full variable domain is GAGVSQTPSNKVTEKGKYVELRCDPISGHTALYWYRQSLGQGPEFLIYFQGTGAADDSGLPNDRFFAVRPEGSVSTLKIQRTERGDSAVYLCASSFSSGIYNEQFFGPGTRLTVL.

V usage is TRBV5-5 and J usage is TRBJ2-2; D may be TRBD1 (5 bases). Germline loops: CDR1 SGHKS, CDR2 YYEKEE (reference sequence). The CDR3 spans 14 residues. V lost 3 bases to trimming and J lost 3 bases, with 9 bases between them. The CDR3 spells CASSSLGDTGELFF. The DNA for the CDR3 is TGTGCCAGCAGCTCCTTAGGGGACACCGGGGAGCTGTTTTTT. Using reference TRBV5-5 and TRBJ2-2 for the parts outside the CDR3, the full variable domain is DAGVTQSPTHLIKTRGQQVTLRCSPISGHKSVSWYQQVLGQGPQFIFQYYEKEERGRGNFPDRFSARQFPNYSSELNVNALLLGDSALYLCASSSLGDTGELFFGEGSRLTVL.

Worth noting for this clone: A far larger clone is a single base away, which makes a read error likely. V usage is TRBV7-9 and J usage is TRBJ2-5; tentative D call: TRBD2 (6 bases). The V gene's germline CDR1 is SEHNR and CDR2 FQNEAQ (reference sequence). CDR3 length equals 16 residues. V lost 3 bases, J lost 4 bases, and 18 bases lay in between. CDR3 DNA: TGTGCCAGCAGCTTCAATGCGGGAAGGAGTAGAGAGACCCAGTACTTC. This translates into CASSFNAGRSRETQYF.

The rearrangement joins TRBV29-1 to TRBJ2-5, with D tentatively TRBD2 (6 bases). The CDR3 totals 12 residues. Germline CDR1 reads SQVTM; CDR2 reads ANQGSEA. Trimming removed 7 bases at V and 5 bases at J, with 14 bases between. This chain's CDR3 is CSATEGVETQYF. Here the CDR3 DNA reads TGCAGCGCTACGGAGGGCGTGGAGACCCAGTACTTC.

The chain couples TRBV18 to TRBJ2-5; TRBD1 might be the D (5 bases). Per germline, CDR1 KGHSH and CDR2 LQKENI. The CDR3 has 14 amino acids. V dropped 0 bases and J dropped 5 bases, with 10 bases sitting between them. In DNA, the CDR3 is TGTGCCAGCTCACCACCGCGGACACCGGAGACCCAGTACTTC. It encodes CASSPPRTPETQYF. The whole variable domain, remainder taken from reference TRBV18 and TRBJ2-5, is NAGVMQNPRHLVRRRGQEARLRCSPMKGHSHVYWYRQLPEEGLKFMVYLQKENIIDESGMPKERFSAEFPKEGPSILRIQQVVRGDSAAYFCASSPPRTPETQYFGPGTRLLVL.

The J gene is TRBJ2-7, the V gene TRBV7-2; TRBD1 aligns across 10 bases. V was pared by 5 bases and J by 0 bases, with 1 base of the junction left unmatched. Germline V CDR1 and CDR2: SGHTA, FQGNSA. This CDR3 contains 14 residues. In nucleotides, the CDR3 is TGTGCCAGCAGCCGGACAGGGGGCTCCTACGAGCAGTACTTC. Translation gives CASSRTGGSYEQYF.